The next 28 T cell receptor beta chains were all read from a single sample in a study of Ad26.COV2.S vaccination and SARS-CoV-2 variants (dated by TCRdb to the early 2020s). The treatment or condition label on this specimen signifies: roughly 19 received Ad26.COV2.S at low or high dose, single or two shots; about 5 received placebo; per-sample allocation not given. Repertoires of vaccine and placebo recipients were sequenced from samples taken on day 63 after the first injection. The library was obtained by the immunoSEQ multiplex PCR assay. TCRdb limited this immuneACCESS table to in-frame rearrangements with V and J called. A share of clones is missing; checked studies link under half to unresolved V genes, and the rest is unexplained. The sample table records more than 300,000 clones; around 84% of these occur just once. The top ten constitute less than 2% of the sample. The sequences come from peripheral blood, collected in a trial of Ad26.COV2.S vaccine versus placebo. These receptors were obtained from a person aged 18-65 years who received the Ad26.COV2.S COVID-19 vaccine or a placebo.

The V and J genes are TRBV7-2 and TRBJ1-2; 9 bases are shared with TRBD1. V lost 5 bases and J lost 5; bases outside the gene matches: 9. Germline V gene data show CDR1 as SGHTA and CDR2 as FQGNSA. CDR3 length: 15 residues. The CDR3, as DNA: TGTGCCAGCAGCCGCCGGGACAGGGACTATTATGGCTACACCTTC. Translated: CASSRRDRDYYGYTF.

The rearrangement joins TRBV6-5 to TRBJ1-6; 7 bases agree with TRBD1. Germline V gene lookup returns CDR1 MNHEY and CDR2 SVGAGI. This CDR3 has 15 amino acids. V dropped 5 bases and J dropped 8; count of bases not matched to a gene: 9. The CDR3 loop is CASSREGARDSPLHF. The CDR3 nucleotides are TGTGCCAGCAGTCGGGAGGGGGCTCGGGATTCACCCCTCCACTTT.

This clone showed up just once. The chain couples TRBV19 to TRBJ2-2, with 7 bases matching TRBD2. The CDR3 has 12 residues. Germline V gives CDR1 LNHDA, CDR2 SQIVND (reference sequence). The J segment lost 4 bases and the V segment lost 11 bases, leaving 4 bases of the junction unmatched. The CDR3 bases are TGTGCCGGTTTAGCGGGCACCGGGGAGCTGTTTTTT. Its protein is CAGLAGTGELFF.

The chain has TRBV14 and TRBJ1-6; D is perhaps TRBD1 (5 bases). The germline V and J ends were trimmed by 1 base and 9 bases, with 10 bases remaining between them. Germline CDR1 reads SGHDN; CDR2 reads FVKESK. The CDR3 has 14 residues. CDR3 in amino acids: CASSQGFQGSPLHF. The CDR3 bases are TGTGCCAGCAGCCAAGGCTTTCAGGGTTCACCCCTCCACTTT.

The chain recombines TRBV5-1 with TRBJ1-5; 7 bases line up with TRBD1. CDR1 and CDR2 (germline): SGHRS, YFSETQ. The CDR3 is made up of 14 amino acids. V shed 0 bases, J shed 6 bases, and the junction held 3 bases outside the gene matches. This CDR3 is CASSLDRGSQPQHF. DNA for the CDR3: TGCGCCAGCAGCTTGGACAGGGGAAGTCAGCCCCAGCATTTT.

The V gene is TRBV6-2 or TRBV6-3, the J gene TRBJ2-7; TRBD2 agrees at 8 bases. CDR1 is MNHEY and CDR2 is SVGEGT in the germline V gene. Losses at the gene ends were 0 bases for V and 0 bases for J; bases not matched to a gene: 7. This CDR3 has 17 residues. CDR3: CASSYSTRGGLSYEQYF. DNA of the CDR3: TGTGCCAGCAGTTACTCCACTCGCGGGGGGCTCTCCTACGAGCAGTACTTC.

This chain links TRBV7-2 with TRBJ2-3; D is undetermined. The CDR3 has 15 amino acids. V gave up 0 bases and J gave up 2 bases, with 9 bases separating them. Germline V gives CDR1 SGHTA, CDR2 FQGNSA. This chain's CDR3 is CASSLALGNTDTQYF. The CDR3 DNA reads TGTGCCAGCAGCTTAGCGCTAGGGAACACAGATACGCAGTATTTT. The full variable domain, its missing parts supplied by reference TRBV7-2 and TRBJ2-3, is GAGVSQSPSNKVTEKGKDVELRCDPISGHTALYWYRQSLGQGLEFLIYFQGNSAPDKSGLPSDRFSAERTGGSVSTLTIQRTQQEDSAVYLCASSLALGNTDTQYFGPGTRLTVL.

This clone was recorded once. The chain uses TRBV27 and TRBJ2-2; weak D call: TRBD2 (6 bases). This CDR3 spans 16 amino acids. Trimming shortened V by 0 bases and J by 2 bases, and 10 bases separated the two germline ends. From germline, CDR1 is MNHEY and CDR2 SMNVEV (reference sequence). CDR3 sequence (DNA): TGTGCCAGCAGTTTATCTACCGGGGGAAACACCGGGGAGCTGTTTTTT. This gives the protein CASSLSTGGNTGELFF.

The chain employs TRBV14 and TRBJ2-1; tentatively, D is TRBD1 or TRBD2 (5 bases each). The V gene's germline CDR1 is SGHDN and CDR2 FVKESK. This CDR3 region has 15 residues. V gave up 1 base and J gave up 0 bases, with 7 bases separating them. The CDR3 loop reads CASSQGGSSYNEQFF. CDR3 coding DNA: TGTGCCAGCAGCCAAGGGGGGAGCTCCTACAATGAGCAGTTCTTC.

The rearrangement joins TRBV11-1 to TRBJ2-1; possible D gene TRBD1, 6 bases. V lost 1 base, J lost 3 bases, and 10 bases lay in between. CDR3 length equals 15 residues. The germline CDR1 and CDR2 sequences are SGHAT and FQDESV (reference sequence). Here the CDR3 DNA reads TGTGCCAGCAGCTTAGGACAGGCAATCTACAATGAGCAGTTCTTC. This translates into CASSLGQAIYNEQFF. Complete variable domain (other parts from reference TRBV11-1 and TRBJ2-1): EAEVAQSPRYKITEKSQAVAFWCDPISGHATLYWYRQILGQGPELLVQFQDESVVDDSQLPKDRFSAERLKGVDSTLKIQPAELGDSAMYLCASSLGQAIYNEQFFGPGTRLTVL.

This chain links TRBV29-1 with TRBJ1-2; possibly TRBD1 for D (6 bases). This CDR3 is 13 amino acids long. In germline, CDR1 is SQVTM, CDR2 ANQGSEA. Trimming stripped 7 bases from V and 2 bases from J, with 14 bases between. The CDR3 bases are TGCAGCGCCCCGGGGGCAGGCAACTATGGCTACACCTTC. It codes for CSAPGAGNYGYTF.

The chain uses TRBV18 and TRBJ2-5; no reliable D call. V lost 5 bases, J lost 3 bases, and 13 bases lay in between. This CDR3 spans 14 amino acids. The germline gives CDR1 KGHSH, CDR2 LQKENI. CDR3 region: CASSSSRAKETQYF. The DNA for the CDR3 is TGTGCCAGCTCATCCAGTCGAGCAAAAGAGACCCAGTACTTC.

At least ten counts were recorded for this clone. The chain carries TRBV9 and TRBJ2-3, with no clear D. The V and J ends lost 1 base and 4 bases respectively, with 10 bases between them. CDR3 length: 14 residues. Germline assignment: CDR1 SGDLS and CDR2 YYNGEE. The CDR3: CASSVSGVSDTQYF. The CDR3 coding sequence is TGTGCCAGCAGCGTATCTGGAGTTTCAGATACGCAGTATTTT.

This chain uses TRBV29-1 with TRBJ2-1, with unresolved D. This CDR3 is built from 12 residues. The V gene lost 7 bases and the J gene lost 8 bases, with 15 bases spanning the gap. Germline V gene data show CDR1 as SQVTM and CDR2 as ANQGSEA. The CDR3 sequence: CSATMGLDEQFF. In nucleotides, the CDR3 is TGCAGCGCCACCATGGGGTTAGATGAGCAGTTCTTC.

V gene TRBV5-1 combines with J gene TRBJ2-3, with 8 bases aligning to TRBD1. The CDR3 has 15 amino acids. The ends lost 3 bases at V and 0 bases at J; junction bases unmatched: 3. Germline V CDR1 and CDR2: SGHRS, YFSETQ. In nucleotides, the CDR3 is TGCGCCAGCAGCTACCAGGGGGCTAGCACAGATACGCAGTATTTT. Amino acids: CASSYQGASTDTQYF.

This clone was seen only a few times. The gene calls are TRBV7-2 and TRBJ1-4; D call uncertain. Trimming shortened V by 2 bases and J by 7 bases, and 14 bases separated the two germline ends. CDR1 and CDR2 from the germline V gene are SGHTA and FQGNSA. This CDR3 region has 15 residues. DNA of the CDR3: TGTGCCAGCAGCTTAAGAGCAGGTAGACCTGAAAAACTGTTTTTT. This encodes CASSLRAGRPEKLFF.

This clone was seen a few times. The chain has TRBV4-3 and TRBJ1-5; no reliable D call. The V end was cut by 1 base, the J end by 4 bases, with 11 bases between. The CDR3 is 15 residues long. The V gene's germline CDR1 is LGHNA and CDR2 YSLEER. CDR3 nucleotide sequence: TGCGCCAGCAGCCAAGGGAGGGTCTCGAATCAGCCCCAGCATTTT. Translating it yields CASSQGRVSNQPQHF.

V usage is TRBV7-9 and J usage is TRBJ1-2, with D possibly being TRBD1 (6 bases). Germline V CDR1 and CDR2: SEHNR, FQNEAQ (reference sequence). This CDR3 is built from 13 residues. V was trimmed by 5 bases and J by 4 bases, leaving 11 bases between them. DNA of the CDR3: TGTGCCAGCAGCCGTCTAGGGGGCTATGGCTACACCTTC. Translation gives CASSRLGGYGYTF.

The rearrangement joins TRBV5-1 to TRBJ2-3; 7 bases fit TRBD1. CDR1 and CDR2 from the germline V gene are SGHRS and YFSETQ. This CDR3 has 13 amino acids. Germline trimming cut 4 bases from V and 5 bases from J; bases unmatched to any gene: 4. DNA of the CDR3: TGCGCCAGCAGCACCACAGGGGAAGATACGCAGTATTTT. Translating gives CASSTTGEDTQYF.

V is TRBV3-1 (or the pseudogene TRBV3-2) and J is TRBJ2-7, with a possible D match to TRBD2 (6 bases). The CDR3 contains 14 residues. V shed 1 base and J shed 6 bases, with 13 bases lying between them. Germline loops: CDR1 LGHDT, CDR2 YNNKEL (reference sequence). CDR3 DNA sequence: TGTGCCAGCAGCCAAGGAGGTCCGGGGGTCGAGCAGTACTTC. As protein: CASSQGGPGVEQYF.

The J gene is TRBJ2-1, the V gene TRBV11-3; tentative D call: TRBD2 (6 bases). Germline V CDR1 and CDR2: SGHNT, YENEEA. The CDR3 loop spans 12 amino acids. Trimming cost V 3 bases and J 10 bases, with 10 bases left between them. CDR3 DNA: TGTGCCAGCAGCTTGACGGAGGGGGAGCAGTTCTTC. As protein: CASSLTEGEQFF. Full variable domain (missing parts from reference TRBV11-3 and TRBJ2-1): EAGVVQSPRYKIIEKKQPVAFWCNPISGHNTLYWYLQNLGQGPELLIRYENEEAVDDSQLPKDRFSAERLKGVDSTLKIQPAELGDSAVYLCASSLTEGEQFFGPGTRLTVL.

The chain uses TRBV5-6 and TRBJ2-1; D tentatively reads TRBD1 or TRBD2 (5 bases each). This CDR3 is built from 15 residues. CDR1 is SGHDT and CDR2 is YYEEEE in the germline V gene. Trimming shortened V by 1 base and J by 5 bases, and 13 bases separated the two germline ends. CDR3 in amino acids: CASSLLRGRNNEQFF. The CDR3 bases are TGTGCCAGCAGCTTGTTGAGGGGCCGAAACAATGAGCAGTTCTTC.

This chain links TRBV29-1 with TRBJ2-3, with D hard to call. V lost 8 bases, J lost 2 bases, and 14 bases lay in between. The length of the CDR3 is 13 residues. Germline V gene data show CDR1 as SQVTM and CDR2 as ANQGSEA. CDR3 amino acids: CSSIRAYTDTQYF. In DNA, the CDR3 is TGCAGCTCGATTAGGGCATACACAGATACGCAGTATTTT.

This chain uses TRBV3-1 (or the pseudogene TRBV3-2) with TRBJ2-5, with 12 nucleotides matching TRBD2. Germline V gene data show CDR1 as LGHDT and CDR2 as YNNKEL (reference sequence). Unmatched junction bases numbered 8, after V lost 1 base and J lost 5 bases. The CDR3 is 17 amino acids. In DNA form, the CDR3 reads TGTGCCAGCAGCCAAGCCGCTAGCGGGGGGGCCGTGGAGACCCAGTACTTC. This gives the protein CASSQAASGGAVETQYF.

In the case of this clone: At one end, the junction sequence differs from germline, possibly due to a read error. The CDR3 DNA reads TGTGCCAGCGGCCACAGGAAAGGGGGCTGGAGGACTGAAGCTTTCTTT. This codes for CASGHRKGGWRTEAFF. The rearrangement links TRBV3-1 (or the pseudogene TRBV3-2) to TRBJ1-1, with 7 bases aligning to TRBD1. The CDR3 consists of 16 residues. CDR1 and CDR2 from the germline V gene are LGHDT and YNNKEL (reference sequence).

The rearrangement joins TRBV18 to TRBJ2-7, with 7 nucleotides matching TRBD1. Germline lookup yields CDR1 KGHSH and CDR2 LQKENI. Germline trimming cut 6 bases from V and 2 bases from J; bases unmatched to any gene: 7. This CDR3 is 14 amino acids long. CDR3 sequence (DNA): TGTGCCAGCTCCACCAGACAGGGTCCCTACGAGCAGTACTTC. Encoded protein: CASSTRQGPYEQYF.

CDR3 DNA: TGTGCCTGGAACCCGACAGGTCGAGAGACCCAGTACTTC. This encodes CAWNPTGRETQYF. The V call is TRBV30, the J call TRBJ2-5, with D tentatively TRBD1 (6 bases). Looked up from germline, CDR1 is GTSNPN and CDR2 is SVGIG (reference sequence). The CDR3 totals 13 residues. V gave up 4 bases and J gave up 4 bases, with 13 bases separating them. Using reference TRBV30 and TRBJ2-5 for the parts outside the CDR3, the full variable domain is SQTIHQWPATLVQPVGSPLSLECTVEGTSNPNLYWYRQAAGRGLQLLFYSVGIGQISSEVPQNLSASRPQDRQFILSSKKLLLSDSGFYLCAWNPTGRETQYFGPGTRLLVL.

This chain connects TRBV6-5 to TRBJ2-3; D not resolved. V lost 6 bases and J 0 bases, leaving 10 bases between the germline ends. Germline V gene lookup returns CDR1 MNHEY and CDR2 SVGAGI. This CDR3 is built from 14 residues. Here the CDR3 reads CASRLTQSTDTQYF. The DNA for the CDR3 is TGTGCCAGCAGATTGACACAAAGCACAGATACGCAGTATTTT.